This entry is about one TCR beta chain. As handled by the study authors: Quantification of nucleated cells was approximated via reference gene primer amplification. Repertoires were generated with immunoSEQ multiplex PCR, while TCRdb's copy carries only in-frame clones and drops some. D and trimming come from the DNA, and the V and J calls and clone size come from that table. This sample has under 200,000 clones, with around 89% found just once. These data come from a study of blood T cell repertoires in COVID-19. Study-level information: COVID-19 samples from acute and convalescent phases originated in the United States, Italy and Spain.

The germline gives CDR1 LGHNA, CDR2 YSLEER. V lost 0 bases, J lost 7 bases, and 21 bases lay in between. The CDR3 spans 17 residues. Recruits, aged roughly 18 to 100 years, lived in roughly 22 US areas. The recovered donors of Cohort 3 showed two negative PCRs, clearance, or symptom resolution. Sequencing used PBMCs or T cells enriched from blood (not recorded which). The source of this sequence is a woman between 50 and 59 years old who had recovered from COVID-19. The rearrangement links TRBV4-3 to TRBJ2-5; TRBD1 is a possible D gene (7 bases). CDR3 sequence (DNA): TGCGCCAGCAGCCAAGATCTCCTTCAGGGGGGTGGCGCGACCCAGTACTTC. Protein product: CASSQDLLQGGGATQYF.